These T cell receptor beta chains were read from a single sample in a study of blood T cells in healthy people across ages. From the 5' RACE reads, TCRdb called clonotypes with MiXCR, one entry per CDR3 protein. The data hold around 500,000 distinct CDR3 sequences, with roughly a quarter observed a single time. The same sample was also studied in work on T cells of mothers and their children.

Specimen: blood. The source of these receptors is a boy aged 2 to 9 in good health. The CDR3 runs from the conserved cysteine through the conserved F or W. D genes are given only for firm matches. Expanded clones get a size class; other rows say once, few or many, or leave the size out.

CDR3nt: TGCGCCAGCAGCCAAGTCGGCGAGACGGTCGTCGGAGAGACCCAGTACTTC; CDR3aa: CASSQVGETVVGETQYF; abundance: .; d_gene: .; v_gene: TRBV4-1; j_gene: TRBJ2-5
CDR3nt: TGCAGTGCTAGACTAGCGGGGGGACCAGATACGCAGTATTTT; CDR3aa: CSARLAGGPDTQYF; abundance: .; d_gene: TRBD2; v_gene: TRBV20-1; j_gene: TRBJ2-3
CDR3nt: TGTGCCAGCAGCTTCAGCGGGGGGGCCTACGAGCAGTACTTC; CDR3aa: CASSFSGGAYEQYF; abundance: many; d_gene: TRBD2; v_gene: TRBV3-1; j_gene: TRBJ2-7
CDR3nt: TGCGCCAGCAGCCAAGGGGCCCCTAACCAAGAGACCCAGTACTTC; CDR3aa: CASSQGAPNQETQYF; abundance: few; d_gene: .; v_gene: TRBV4-3; j_gene: TRBJ2-5
CDR3nt: TGCAGTGCTAGGCTCTCGTCTGGAAACACCATATATTTT; CDR3aa: CSARLSSGNTIYF; abundance: .; d_gene: .; v_gene: TRBV20-1; j_gene: TRBJ1-3
CDR3nt: TGTGCCAGCAGCCCATTCCCGGGGGGAGTGGGACTTGAAGCTTTCTTT; CDR3aa: CASSPFPGGVGLEAFF; abundance: .; d_gene: .; v_gene: TRBV11-2; j_gene: TRBJ1-1
CDR3nt: TGCAGTGCTAGGGGTGAGCAAAATCCGAAAGGAGAAGCTTTCTTT; CDR3aa: CSARGEQNPKGEAFF; abundance: few; d_gene: .; v_gene: TRBV20-1; j_gene: TRBJ1-1
CDR3nt: TGTGCCAGCAACCCCCGAGAGAACACAGATACGCAGTATTTT; CDR3aa: CASNPRENTDTQYF; abundance: few; d_gene: .; v_gene: TRBV2; j_gene: TRBJ2-3
CDR3nt: TGTGCCAGCAGCTTAGCAGCCCGGGACTCTGGGGCCGGGGTGGATACGCAGTATTTT; CDR3aa: CASSLAARDSGAGVDTQYF; abundance: .; d_gene: .; v_gene: TRBV7-6; j_gene: TRBJ2-3
CDR3nt: TGTGCCAGCAGTTACTCCCCTAGGCAGGTTCTCCAAGAGACCCGGTACTTC; CDR3aa: CASSYSPRQVLQETRYF; abundance: few; d_gene: .; v_gene: TRBV6-5; j_gene: TRBJ2-5
CDR3nt: TGCGCCAGCAGCTTGGAAAGGGGGGAGGATCCGCGCACCGGGGAGTTGTTTTTT; CDR3aa: CASSLERGEDPRTGELFF; abundance: few; d_gene: .; v_gene: TRBV5-1; j_gene: TRBJ2-2
CDR3nt: TGTGCCAGCTGCCAACAGAACACTGAAGCTTTCTTT; CDR3aa: CASCQQNTEAFF; abundance: .; d_gene: .; v_gene: TRBV12-3/TRBV12-4; j_gene: TRBJ1-1
CDR3nt: TGTGCCAGCAGCTTAACCCTATCCTCAGATACGCAGTATTTT; CDR3aa: CASSLTLSSDTQYF; abundance: few; d_gene: .; v_gene: TRBV7-2; j_gene: TRBJ2-3
CDR3nt: TGCGCCAGCAGTTTAAATACAGGGGGTAGAGAGACCCAGTACTTC; CDR3aa: CASSLNTGGRETQYF; abundance: .; d_gene: TRBD1; v_gene: TRBV5-1; j_gene: TRBJ2-5
CDR3nt: TGTGCCAGCAGCGTATCCCCCGACTATGGCTACACCTTC; CDR3aa: CASSVSPDYGYTF; abundance: .; d_gene: .; v_gene: TRBV9; j_gene: TRBJ1-2
CDR3nt: TGCAGCGTGGCCAGCTACAATGAGCAGTTCTTC; CDR3aa: CSVASYNEQFF; abundance: .; d_gene: .; v_gene: TRBV29-1; j_gene: TRBJ2-1
CDR3nt: TGTGCCATCAGTGGGGACCGAGGAGGAACTAGCAATCAGCCCCAGCATTTT; CDR3aa: CAISGDRGGTSNQPQHF; abundance: once; d_gene: .; v_gene: TRBV10-3; j_gene: TRBJ1-5
CDR3nt: TGTGCCAGCTGCTACAAGGCGGGCCGCGAGCAGTTCTTC; CDR3aa: CASCYKAGREQFF; abundance: .; d_gene: .; v_gene: TRBV7-2; j_gene: TRBJ2-1
CDR3nt: TGTGCCAGCGCCTACGGGACTAAGCGCACCGGGGAGCTGTTTTTT; CDR3aa: CASAYGTKRTGELFF; abundance: few; d_gene: TRBD2; v_gene: TRBV6-5; j_gene: TRBJ2-2
CDR3nt: TGCGCCAGTACGCGGGCCCCGAGCACAGATACGCAGTATTTT; CDR3aa: CASTRAPSTDTQYF; abundance: .; d_gene: .; v_gene: TRBV5-1; j_gene: TRBJ2-3
CDR3nt: TGTGCCAGCAGCTATACCGGGACTAGCGGCAAAGAGACCCAGTACTTT; CDR3aa: CASSYTGTSGKETQYF; abundance: .; d_gene: TRBD2; v_gene: TRBV7-2; j_gene: TRBJ2-3
CDR3nt: TGTGCCAGCAGTCCCATCCGGGACCCCAGGTCCTACAATGAGCAGTTCTTC; CDR3aa: CASSPIRDPRSYNEQFF; abundance: few; d_gene: .; v_gene: TRBV27; j_gene: TRBJ2-1
CDR3nt: TGTGCCAGCAGCGTACCCCAGGGGGCTAGGAACACCATATATTTT; CDR3aa: CASSVPQGARNTIYF; abundance: .; d_gene: TRBD1; v_gene: TRBV5-8; j_gene: TRBJ1-3
CDR3nt: TGTGCCAGCAGCTTTTACGGGAGGGCTGCTGAGCAGTTCTTC; CDR3aa: CASSFYGRAAEQFF; abundance: few; d_gene: TRBD2; v_gene: TRBV7-2; j_gene: TRBJ2-1
CDR3nt: TGTGCCAGCAGCCTGGGGTGGGGGAGGAGCTCCTACGAGCAGTACTTC; CDR3aa: CASSLGWGRSSYEQYF; abundance: .; d_gene: .; v_gene: TRBV7-2; j_gene: TRBJ2-7
CDR3nt: TGTGCCATCAGCGTAGCGGGAGGTCCCTACGAGCAGTACTTC; CDR3aa: CAISVAGGPYEQYF; abundance: .; d_gene: TRBD2; v_gene: TRBV10-3; j_gene: TRBJ2-7
CDR3nt: TGTGCCAGCTCACCGTCTGGGGGGCTCGAGGCCCAGTACTTC; CDR3aa: CASSPSGGLEAQYF; abundance: .; d_gene: .; v_gene: TRBV18; j_gene: TRBJ2-5
CDR3nt: TGTGCCACCAGTGATTCCGGACAGGGCCAAGATACGCAGTATTTT; CDR3aa: CATSDSGQGQDTQYF; abundance: few; d_gene: TRBD1; v_gene: TRBV24-1; j_gene: TRBJ2-3
CDR3nt: TGTGCCAGCAGTTTAGTTTGGGGAGACTCCTATAATTCACCCCTCCACTTT; CDR3aa: CASSLVWGDSYNSPLHF; abundance: few; d_gene: .; v_gene: TRBV12-3/TRBV12-4; j_gene: TRBJ1-6
CDR3nt: TGCAGCGTTGAAGACCCGACGATGAGCGAGTACGAGCAGTACTTC; CDR3aa: CSVEDPTMSEYEQYF; abundance: few; d_gene: .; v_gene: TRBV29-1; j_gene: TRBJ2-7
CDR3nt: TGTGCCAGCTCACCACCGATGCTAGGGAACAATGAGCAGTTCTTC; CDR3aa: CASSPPMLGNNEQFF; abundance: .; d_gene: .; v_gene: TRBV18; j_gene: TRBJ2-1
CDR3nt: TGTGCCAGCAGTTTATTAGGGGATTTGGCCTACGAGCAGTACTTC; CDR3aa: CASSLLGDLAYEQYF; abundance: .; d_gene: .; v_gene: TRBV27; j_gene: TRBJ2-7
CDR3nt: TGTGCCAGCACCGCAGCAGGGGGTGGCACTGAAGCTTTCTTT; CDR3aa: CASTAAGGGTEAFF; abundance: .; d_gene: TRBD1; v_gene: TRBV27; j_gene: TRBJ1-1
CDR3nt: TGCAGCGTTGTCGATTCACTAGGAGAGCAGCCCCAGCATTTT; CDR3aa: CSVVDSLGEQPQHF; abundance: .; d_gene: .; v_gene: TRBV29-1; j_gene: TRBJ1-5
CDR3nt: TGTGCCACCAGCAGCCCGAACAAAGGTTATAGCGAGCAGTACTTC; CDR3aa: CATSSPNKGYSEQYF; abundance: few; d_gene: .; v_gene: TRBV15; j_gene: TRBJ2-7
CDR3nt: TGTGCCAGCAGCGGGGTTTTCAGCGGGGGCCAAGAGACCCAGTACTTC; CDR3aa: CASSGVFSGGQETQYF; abundance: .; d_gene: TRBD2; v_gene: TRBV28; j_gene: TRBJ2-5
CDR3nt: TGTGCCAGCAGTAGTGGGGAGGCAGACTCTGGGGCCAACGTCCTGACTTTC; CDR3aa: CASSSGEADSGANVLTF; abundance: many; d_gene: .; v_gene: TRBV25-1; j_gene: TRBJ2-6
CDR3nt: TGTGCCAGCAGTGATTTGGACAGAAACATTCAGCACTTC; CDR3aa: CASSDLDRNIQHF; abundance: .; d_gene: .; v_gene: TRBV25-1; j_gene: TRBJ2-4
CDR3nt: TGTGCCAGCAGTTATCCCGCAGGGGACACCGGGGAGCTGTTTTTT; CDR3aa: CASSYPAGDTGELFF; abundance: few; d_gene: .; v_gene: TRBV6-6; j_gene: TRBJ2-2
CDR3nt: TGTGCCAGCAGCCCCCGACTAGCGGGAGAAGGCGAGCAGTACTTC; CDR3aa: CASSPRLAGEGEQYF; abundance: many; d_gene: TRBD2; v_gene: TRBV7-6; j_gene: TRBJ2-7
CDR3nt: TGTGCCGGAGAACTACAGGGGTCGATGAGCACCGGGGAGCTGTTTTTT; CDR3aa: CAGELQGSMSTGELFF; abundance: .; d_gene: TRBD1; v_gene: TRBV5-4; j_gene: TRBJ2-2
CDR3nt: TGTGCCAGCAGCGTAGGCTACCGGGGGGGCGCGTACAATGAGCAGTTCTTC; CDR3aa: CASSVGYRGGAYNEQFF; abundance: .; d_gene: TRBD2; v_gene: TRBV9; j_gene: TRBJ2-1
CDR3nt: TGTGCCAGCTCACCACCGAACAGATACGGTGAAAAACTGTTTTTT; CDR3aa: CASSPPNRYGEKLFF; abundance: .; d_gene: .; v_gene: TRBV18; j_gene: TRBJ1-4
CDR3nt: TGTGCCACCTCCTCCACCGGGGGGCAGGGCGAGGGCTACACCTTC; CDR3aa: CATSSTGGQGEGYTF; abundance: .; d_gene: .; v_gene: TRBV11-2; j_gene: TRBJ1-2
CDR3nt: TGCAGTGCGCAAGGACAGCTCTTGAACACTGAAGCTTTCTTT; CDR3aa: CSAQGQLLNTEAFF; abundance: .; d_gene: .; v_gene: TRBV20-1; j_gene: TRBJ1-1
CDR3nt: TGTGCCAGCAGCTTTACTAGCGGGGGGGCGACAGATACGCAGTATTTT; CDR3aa: CASSFTSGGATDTQYF; abundance: few; d_gene: TRBD2; v_gene: TRBV11-2; j_gene: TRBJ2-3